These T cell receptor beta chains were read from a single sample in a study of human CD8 memory T cell subsets. One entry per CDR3 protein, without DNA, is what TCRdb gives after re-calling the 5' RACE reads. This repertoire includes about 10,000 distinct CDR3 sequences. The sequenced sample consisted of CD8+ T cells from PBMCs. The receptors shown here come from a human donor in good health. CDR3s include the opening cysteine and the closing phenylalanine or tryptophan. The order of the fields is clone size, V gene, J gene, CDR3 protein. Some rows mark clone size as missing; the rest say once, few, many or name a class of expanded clone.

abundance: -; v_gene: TRBV4-1; j_gene: TRBJ2-7; CDR3aa: CASSTGDPYEQYF
abundance: -; v_gene: TRBV4-2; j_gene: TRBJ2-7; CDR3aa: CASSQEPSGISSYEQYF
abundance: -; v_gene: TRBV7-9; j_gene: TRBJ2-2; CDR3aa: CASSADGTNTGELFF
abundance: -; v_gene: TRBV12-3/TRBV12-4; j_gene: TRBJ1-1; CDR3aa: CASSLGQAAVEAFF
abundance: -; v_gene: TRBV5-4; j_gene: TRBJ2-1; CDR3aa: CASSLGQIDNEQFF
abundance: -; v_gene: TRBV21-1; j_gene: TRBJ1-2; CDR3aa: CASSLRPFRRHYGYTF
abundance: -; v_gene: TRBV4-1; j_gene: TRBJ1-4; CDR3aa: CASSQQGSGEKLFF
abundance: -; v_gene: TRBV5-1; j_gene: TRBJ1-1; CDR3aa: CASTLGQGARWTNTEAFF
abundance: -; v_gene: TRBV19; j_gene: TRBJ2-4; CDR3aa: CASSTTVRSRDIQYF
abundance: medium-sized; v_gene: TRBV29-1; j_gene: TRBJ1-1; CDR3aa: CSVETNTEAFF
abundance: -; v_gene: TRBV7-6; j_gene: TRBJ2-7; CDR3aa: CASSPGQVGEQYF
abundance: -; v_gene: TRBV5-4; j_gene: TRBJ2-2; CDR3aa: CASSKGETGELFF
abundance: -; v_gene: TRBV9; j_gene: TRBJ2-1; CDR3aa: CASSVVVEGGDSPQFF
abundance: medium-sized; v_gene: TRBV29-1; j_gene: TRBJ2-1; CDR3aa: CSVEGRQGAPGSSYNEQFF
abundance: -; v_gene: TRBV5-1; j_gene: TRBJ2-1; CDR3aa: CASSSGVMYNEQFF
abundance: -; v_gene: TRBV7-9; j_gene: TRBJ2-7; CDR3aa: CASSLDDLTGGDEQYF
abundance: -; v_gene: TRBV7-2; j_gene: TRBJ2-1; CDR3aa: CASSPREGLSEQFF
abundance: -; v_gene: TRBV5-6; j_gene: TRBJ2-4; CDR3aa: CASSLGGADIQYF
abundance: medium-sized; v_gene: TRBV29-1; j_gene: TRBJ1-2; CDR3aa: CSVDEDRVGGGSYGYTF
abundance: large; v_gene: TRBV7-2; j_gene: TRBJ2-4; CDR3aa: CASSSSGSVAKNIQYF